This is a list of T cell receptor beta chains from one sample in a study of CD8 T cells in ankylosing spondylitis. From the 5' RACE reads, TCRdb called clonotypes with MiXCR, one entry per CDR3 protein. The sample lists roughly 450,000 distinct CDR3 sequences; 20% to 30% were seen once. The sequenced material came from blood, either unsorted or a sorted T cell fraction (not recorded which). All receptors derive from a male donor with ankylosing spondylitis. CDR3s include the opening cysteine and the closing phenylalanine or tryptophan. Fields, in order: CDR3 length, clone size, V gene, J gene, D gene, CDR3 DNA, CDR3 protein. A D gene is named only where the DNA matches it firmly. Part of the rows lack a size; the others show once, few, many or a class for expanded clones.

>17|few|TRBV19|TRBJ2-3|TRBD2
TGTGCCAGTAGTGGGCTAGCGGAGCGAACCGTGGCAGATACGCAGTATTTT
CASSGLAERTVADTQYF
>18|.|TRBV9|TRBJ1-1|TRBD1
TGTGCCAGCAGCCCTTATGGGGCAGGGGGCGCGGTAAACACTGAAGCTTTCTTT
CASSPYGAGGAVNTEAFF
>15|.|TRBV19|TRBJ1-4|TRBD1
TGTGCCAGTAGTATTAACCAGGGGGGCGATGAAAAACTGTTTTTT
CASSINQGGDEKLFF
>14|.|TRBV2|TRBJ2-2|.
TGTGCCAGCAGTCCAAGCGCGAACACCGGGGAGCTGTTTTTT
CASSPSANTGELFF
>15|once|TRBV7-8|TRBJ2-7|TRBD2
TGTGCCAGCAGCGGGCGGGGGGATTTCGTCAACGAGCAGTACTTC
CASSGRGDFVNEQYF
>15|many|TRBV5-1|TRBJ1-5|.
TGCGCCAGCAGCTTGAGTGGGGGTGGCAATCAGCCCCAGCATTTT
CASSLSGGGNQPQHF
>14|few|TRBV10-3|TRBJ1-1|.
TGTGCCATCAGTGACAAGACAGGCTACACTGAAGCTTTCTTT
CAISDKTGYTEAFF
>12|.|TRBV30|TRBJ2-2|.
TGTGCCGGCGGTGACAGTCAAAAGGAGCTGTTTTTT
CAGGDSQKELFF
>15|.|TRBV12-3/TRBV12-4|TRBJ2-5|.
TGTGCCAGCAGAAGCGACCGGGACACCCAAGAGACCCAGTACTTC
CASRSDRDTQETQYF
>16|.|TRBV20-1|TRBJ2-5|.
TGCAGTGCCCCGACTAAGGCCATTTGGTTACAAGAGACCCAGTACTTC
CSAPTKAIWLQETQYF
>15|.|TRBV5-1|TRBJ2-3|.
TGCGCCAGCAGCCGGGACACAGGAGACACAGATACGCAGTATTTT
CASSRDTGDTDTQYF
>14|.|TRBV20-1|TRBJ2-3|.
TGCAGTGCTAGGTTGGGATTGGGCACAGATACGCAGTATTTT
CSARLGLGTDTQYF
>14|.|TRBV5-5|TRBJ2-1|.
TGTGCCAGCAGCTTGGACGGGAGATGGAGCGAGCAGTTCTTC
CASSLDGRWSEQFF
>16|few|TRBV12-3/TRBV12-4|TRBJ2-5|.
TGTGCCAGCAGTTTATCGGGACCCACCTTTGGGGAGACCCAGTACTTC
CASSLSGPTFGETQYF
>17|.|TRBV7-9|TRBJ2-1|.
TGTGCCAGCAGCTCACCCCGGGGACAAAACTCCTACAATGAGCAGTTCTTC
CASSSPRGQNSYNEQFF
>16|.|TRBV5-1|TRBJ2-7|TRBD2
TGCGCCAGCAGCCGGGGGGTAGCGGGAGTAATGTACGAGCAGTACTTC
CASSRGVAGVMYEQYF
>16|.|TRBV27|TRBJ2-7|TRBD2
TGTGCCAGCAGTCCAGACCTAGCGGGAACCGCCTACGAGCAGTACTTC
CASSPDLAGTAYEQYF
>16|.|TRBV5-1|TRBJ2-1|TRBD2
TGCGCCAGCAGCCTCCCGGGGGAGGGCTTGAGGAATGAGCAGTTCTTC
CASSLPGEGLRNEQFF
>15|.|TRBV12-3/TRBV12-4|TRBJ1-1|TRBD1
TGTGCCAGCACCAATCACAGGGGGTGGTACACTGAAGCTTTCTTT
CASTNHRGWYTEAFF
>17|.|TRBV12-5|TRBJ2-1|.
TGTGCTAGTGGTCCATTCTCCGGCCAGGGGATAGAGAATGAGCAGTTCTTC
CASGPFSGQGIENEQFF
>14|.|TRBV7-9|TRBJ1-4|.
TGTGCCAGCAGCTTTGGCAGGGAGAGTGAAAAACTGTTTTTT
CASSFGRESEKLFF
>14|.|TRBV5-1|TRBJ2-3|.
TGCGCCAGCAGCTTGGGGGGGATCACAGATACGCAGTATTTT
CASSLGGITDTQYF
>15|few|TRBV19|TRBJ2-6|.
TGTGCCAGTAGTATCGGCGGGGCTGGGGCCAACGTCCTGACTTTC
CASSIGGAGANVLTF
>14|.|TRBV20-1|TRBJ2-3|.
TGCAGTGCTAGCGCCGGGTCGAGCACAGATACGCAGTATTTT
CSASAGSSTDTQYF
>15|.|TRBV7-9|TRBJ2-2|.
TGTGCCAGCAGCCTCAGAAACTCGAACACCGGGGAGCTGTTTTTT
CASSLRNSNTGELFF
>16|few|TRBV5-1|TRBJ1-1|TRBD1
TGCGCCAGCAGCTTAGCCCTCCAGGGGGCGAGCACTGAAGCTTTCTTT
CASSLALQGASTEAFF
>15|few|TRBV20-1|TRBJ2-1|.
TGCAGTGCTAGACCTAGACAGGGACTCTACAATGAGCAGTTCTTC
CSARPRQGLYNEQFF
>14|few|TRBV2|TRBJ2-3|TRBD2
TGTGCCAGCAGTGAAGCGGAAGCGGGAGGTACGCAGTATTTT
CASSEAEAGGTQYF
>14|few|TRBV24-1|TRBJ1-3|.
TGTGCCACCAGAGCGTCGACGGGTCCGGACACCATATATTTT
CATRASTGPDTIYF
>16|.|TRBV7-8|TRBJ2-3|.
TGTGCCAGCAGCTTAGCCCCCAGGCGGGCGACAGATACGCAGTATTTT
CASSLAPRRATDTQYF
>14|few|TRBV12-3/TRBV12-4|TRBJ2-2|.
TGTGCCAGCCGGACTACTGGTCCAGGAGGGGAGCTGTTTTTT
CASRTTGPGGELFF
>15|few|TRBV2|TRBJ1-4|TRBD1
TGTGCCAGCAGGGCCGGACAGGCGGACCGTGAAAAACTGTTTTTT
CASRAGQADREKLFF
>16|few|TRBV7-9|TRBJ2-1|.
TGTGCCAGCAGTTTACCTAGGGGAGGTATATACAATGAGCAGTTCTTC
CASSLPRGGIYNEQFF
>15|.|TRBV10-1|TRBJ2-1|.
TGCGCCAGCAGTGAGTCGAGTAGCGGTTACAATGAGCAGTTCTTC
CASSESSSGYNEQFF
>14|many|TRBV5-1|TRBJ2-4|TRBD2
TGCGCCAGCAGCTCCGGGACTAGCGGGGTTAGGGCGTACTTC
CASSSGTSGVRAYF
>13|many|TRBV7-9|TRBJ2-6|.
TGTGCCAGCAGTTCCTCTGGGGCCAACGTCCTGACTTTC
CASSSSGANVLTF
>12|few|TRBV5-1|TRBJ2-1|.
TGCGCCAGCAGCTTAGGGAACGGTGAGCAGTTCTTC
CASSLGNGEQFF
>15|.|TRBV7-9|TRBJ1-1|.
TGTGCCAGCAGTATAGCGGGGCGGTCGAAGACTGAAGCTTTCTTT
CASSIAGRSKTEAFF
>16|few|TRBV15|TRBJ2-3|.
TGTGCCACCAGCAGCACCCTGAGAACTAGCACAGATACGCAGTATTTT
CATSSTLRTSTDTQYF
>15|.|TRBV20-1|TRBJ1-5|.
TGCAGTGCTAGTTATCCTTGGGGTAGCAATCAGCCCCAGCATTTT
CSASYPWGSNQPQHF
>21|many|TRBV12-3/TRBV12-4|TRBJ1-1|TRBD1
TGTGCCAGCAGTTTAGATCGTCTCCTCGGGCCAGGGGGATTCATGAACACTGAAGCTTTCTTT
CASSLDRLLGPGGFMNTEAFF
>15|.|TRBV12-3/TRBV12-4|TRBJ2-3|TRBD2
TGTGCCAGCAGACTCAGGCTAGCGGGGCAAGATACGCAGTATTTT
CASRLRLAGQDTQYF
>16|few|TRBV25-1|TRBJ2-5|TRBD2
TGTGCCAGCAGTGAATATAGCGGGAGTACCTGGAAGACCCAGTACTTC
CASSEYSGSTWKTQYF